The 7 T cell receptor beta chains listed next were all sequenced from one sample in a study of CD4 T cells in relation to SARS-CoV-2 and coronaviruses. Their antigen targets remain unknown. The unexposed donors gave CD4+ T cells in 2011-2018, prior to COVID-19. CD4+ T cells were isolated from the cells after around eleven days of culture. Data came from immunoSEQ multiplex PCR; TCRdb stores just in-frame clones and leaves some out. Altogether over 25,000 clones are present, 70% to 85% being singletons, with the ten largest covering roughly 14%. Sequenced input: CD4+ T cells from PBMCs, cultured in vitro. The source of these receptors is a human donor in good health.

This clone was counted once. The V and J genes are TRBV11-2 and TRBJ2-7; 11 bases align to TRBD2. V was pared by 5 bases and J by 7 bases, with 7 bases of the junction left unmatched. The germline V gene has CDR1 SGHAT and CDR2 FQNNGV. The CDR3 is 14 residues long. For the CDR3, the DNA is TGTGCCAGCAGCCTGGGACTAGCGGCGGGAGAGCAGTACTTC. This sequence encodes CASSLGLAAGEQYF.

In this sample, this clone turned up a few times. The chain has TRBV5-4 and TRBJ1-2; D call uncertain. CDR3 size: 11 residues. Germline V gene data show CDR1 as SGHNT and CDR2 as YYREEE (reference sequence). Trimming cost V 7 bases and J 3 bases, with 7 bases left between them. As DNA, the CDR3 is TGTGCCAGCGGGGTCGACTATGGCTACACCTTC. This translates into CASGVDYGYTF.

By proportion, this clone is medium-sized. V is TRBV2 and J is TRBJ2-2, with 10 bases aligning to TRBD2. Germline CDR1 and CDR2: SNHLY and FYNNEI. J gave up 1 base and V 3 bases, and 2 bases lay outside the gene matches. CDR3 length: 16 amino acids. CDR3 nucleotide sequence: TGTGCCAGCAGTGAGTGGACTAGCGGGAACACCGGGGAGCTGTTTTTT. Protein sequence: CASSEWTSGNTGELFF.

The rearrangement joins TRBV6-2 or TRBV6-3 to TRBJ2-3; D is undetermined. CDR1 is MNHEY, CDR2 SVGEGT, per germline. There are 15 residues in the CDR3. V lost 3 bases and J lost 2, with 12 bases in between. The CDR3 is CASSYGFGDTDTQYF. CDR3 nucleotide sequence: TGTGCCAGCAGTTATGGATTCGGAGACACAGATACGCAGTATTTT.

This chain connects TRBV5-5 to TRBJ1-1; D gene unclear. There are 14 residues in the CDR3. Germline-derived CDR1 and CDR2 are SGHKS and YYEKEE (reference sequence). Deletions cut 4 bases from V and 6 bases from J, with 16 bases between. The CDR3 nucleotides read TGTGCCAGCAGCCAGATCCCCGAGTACCCTGAAGCTTTCTTT. Residues: CASSQIPEYPEAFF.

This clone was counted a few times. The CDR3 DNA sequence: TGCGCCAGCAAGGGCGGAAACAATGAGCAGTTCTTC. This encodes CASKGGNNEQFF. The chain couples TRBV10-1 to TRBJ2-1; no definite D call. This CDR3 has 12 amino acids. Trimming removed 7 bases at V and 5 bases at J, with 9 bases between. Germline-derived CDR1 and CDR2 are WNHNN and SYGVQD (reference sequence).

There are a few counts of this clone. The V gene is TRBV18, the J gene TRBJ1-1; 8 positions agree with TRBD1. This CDR3 region has 16 residues. In germline, CDR1 is KGHSH, CDR2 LQKENI. The V and J ends lost 3 bases and 5 bases, in that order; junction bases with no gene match: 11. The CDR3 nucleotides are TGTGCCAGCTCACCGGCACGGACAGGGAAAAGGACTGAAGCTTTCTTT. Residues: CASSPARTGKRTEAFF.